This TCR beta chain is drawn from a study of T cells after yellow fever vaccination. Across the study: The SMART-Seq v4 Ultra Low Input method served to prepare the low-cell-number fractions.

Trimming cost V 5 bases and J 0 bases; bases outside gene matches: 7. This CDR3 is 15 amino acids long. Germline loops: CDR1 MNHEY, CDR2 SVGEGT. TCRdb used MiXCR to reprocess the 5' RACE reads, holding one entry per CDR3 protein. There are fewer than 650,000 distinct CDR3 sequences in the sample; 20% to 25% occur only once, and less than 20% lies in the top ten. Sequenced material: PBMCs, taken roughly 23 days after the first yellow fever vaccination. The J gene is TRBJ2-7, the V gene TRBV6-2 or TRBV6-3; TRBD2 agrees at 7 bases. The receptor was derived from a man aged 18 to 30 who received the YFV17D yellow fever vaccine. The CDR3 DNA follows: TGTGCCAGCAGTACGGGGGAGGGTCCCTCCTACGAGCAGTACGTC. Amino acids: CASSTGEGPSYEQYV.